The 6 T cell receptor beta chains below come from one sample, sequenced in a study of shared clonotypes between healthy human individuals. Libraries were prepared by immunoSEQ multiplex PCR; TCRdb keeps only in-frame clonotypes and omits some of them. This repertoire shows a few million clones, around nine tenths found once; its top ten account for over 0.12%. Sequencing used naive CD4+ T cells sorted from blood. The subset here: CD45RA+ positively selected. All receptors derive from a man aged 18 to 35 in good health.

The chain joins TRBV2 to TRBJ2-6; unclear D gene. Germline assignment: CDR1 SNHLY and CDR2 FYNNEI. CDR3 length: 13 residues. Trimming stripped 11 bases from V and 0 bases from J, with 8 bases between. The CDR3 here is CASESSGANVLTF. The CDR3 DNA follows: TGTGCCTCCGAATCCTCTGGGGCCAACGTCCTGACTTTC.

V gene TRBV6-1 combines with J gene TRBJ2-7, with D unclear. Germline V gene lookup returns CDR1 MNHNS and CDR2 SASEGT. The CDR3 consists of 15 residues. The V end lost 5 bases, the J end lost 0 bases, and 14 bases lay between the germline ends. As DNA, the CDR3 is TGTGCCAGCAGTAATGGCGGCAGTCCCTCCTACGAGCAGTACTTC. It codes for CASSNGGSPSYEQYF.

V usage is TRBV5-6 and J usage is TRBJ1-1, with 9 bases lining up with TRBD1. V gave up 4 bases and J gave up 1 base; unmatched junction bases: 8. The CDR3 is 16 amino acids. Germline V gene sequence: CDR1 SGHDT, CDR2 YYEEEE. The CDR3 reads CASSTGTGWGNTEAFF. In DNA, the CDR3 is TGTGCCAGCAGCACGGGGACAGGGTGGGGGAACACTGAAGCTTTCTTT.

In regard to this clone: The same CDR3 also results from other DNA sequences found in this sample. The chain carries TRBV19 and TRBJ1-2; possible D gene TRBD1, 5 bases. The germline V and J ends were trimmed by 4 bases and 4 bases, with 10 bases remaining between them. Germline CDR1 LNHDA, CDR2 SQIVND (reference sequence). The CDR3 totals 13 residues. The CDR3 DNA reads as TGTGCCAGTAGTAGGGGGGAGTCCTATGGCTACACCTTC. As protein: CASSRGESYGYTF.

The count of this clone is one. The gene calls are TRBV28 and TRBJ1-2; D possibly corresponds to TRBD1 (5 bases). The germline gives CDR1 MDHEN, CDR2 SYDVKM. V was cut by 6 bases and J by 0 bases, with 17 bases left in between. The length of the CDR3 is 16 residues. The DNA for the CDR3 is TGTGCCAGCAGCCAACCTCGGGGGTCAACTAACTATGGCTACACCTTC. This gives the protein CASSQPRGSTNYGYTF.

The chain employs TRBV11-2 and TRBJ2-7, with 13 positions matching TRBD2. The CDR3 runs 16 residues. V trimming: 0 bases; J trimming: 4 bases; junction bases outside the gene matches: 3. The germline V gene has CDR1 SGHAT and CDR2 FQNNGV. CDR3 coding DNA: TGTGCCAGCAGCTTAGATACTAGCGGGAGGGCTTACGAGCAGTACTTC. Encoded protein: CASSLDTSGRAYEQYF.